This T cell receptor (beta chain) was retrieved from a study of blood T cell repertoires in COVID-19. Original data processing: Reference gene primer amplification gave nucleated cell count estimates. Clones were read by immunoSEQ multiplex PCR, and TCRdb kept only the in-frame ones, dropping some. V, J and clone size were drawn from that table, and D and trimming were deduced from the DNA. The top ten hold 13% of the sample, which has over 250,000 clones, roughly 87% seen once. This clonotype was obtained from a human donor in a cohort sampled during active COVID-19. Sequencing was performed on peripheral blood.

CDR3 sequence: CSPCRGGPIRDTQYF. The CDR3 DNA sequence: TGCAGCCCCTGCCGCGGGGGCCCGATCCGAGATACGCAGTATTTT. The rearrangement uses TRBV29-1 and TRBJ2-3; D may be TRBD2 (7 bases). The CDR3 runs to 15 residues. Germline CDR1 and CDR2: SQVTM and ANQGSEA. Trimming stripped 8 bases from V and 5 bases from J, with 23 bases between.